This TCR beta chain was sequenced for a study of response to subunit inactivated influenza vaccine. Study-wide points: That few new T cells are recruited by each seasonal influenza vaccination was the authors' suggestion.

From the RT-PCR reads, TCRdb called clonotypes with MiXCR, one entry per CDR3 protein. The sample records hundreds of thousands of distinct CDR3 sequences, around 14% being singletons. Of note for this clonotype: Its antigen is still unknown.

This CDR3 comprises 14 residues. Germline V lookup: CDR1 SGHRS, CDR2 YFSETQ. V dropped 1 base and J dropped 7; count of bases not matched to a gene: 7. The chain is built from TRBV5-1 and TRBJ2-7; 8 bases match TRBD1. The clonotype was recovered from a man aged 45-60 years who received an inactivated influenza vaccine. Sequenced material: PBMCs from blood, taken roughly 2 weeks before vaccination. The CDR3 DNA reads TGCGCCAGCAGCTTGCAGGACAGGGCTGGTGAGCAGTACTTC. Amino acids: CASSLQDRAGEQYF.